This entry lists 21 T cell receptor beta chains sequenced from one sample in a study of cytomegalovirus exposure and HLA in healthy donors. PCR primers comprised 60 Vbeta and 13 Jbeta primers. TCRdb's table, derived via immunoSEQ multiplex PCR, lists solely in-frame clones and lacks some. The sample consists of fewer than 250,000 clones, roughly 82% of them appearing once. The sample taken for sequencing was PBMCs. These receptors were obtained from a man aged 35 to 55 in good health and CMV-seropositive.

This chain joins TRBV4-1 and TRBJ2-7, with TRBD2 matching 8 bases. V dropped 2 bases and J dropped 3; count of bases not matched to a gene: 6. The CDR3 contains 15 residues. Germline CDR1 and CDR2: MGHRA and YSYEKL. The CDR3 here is CASSQPTAGDYEQYF. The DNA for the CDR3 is TGCGCCAGCAGCCAACCGACAGCGGGGGACTACGAGCAGTACTTC.

CDR3 DNA: TGTGCCAGCAGCACAACATATAGCGGGGTAACCTACGAGCAGTACTTC. Its translation is CASSTTYSGVTYEQYF. This chain links TRBV27 with TRBJ2-7; 8 bases match TRBD2. The CDR3 has 16 residues. Germline CDR1 MNHEY, CDR2 SMNVEV (reference sequence). V shed 6 bases, J shed 2 bases, and the junction held 12 bases outside the gene matches.

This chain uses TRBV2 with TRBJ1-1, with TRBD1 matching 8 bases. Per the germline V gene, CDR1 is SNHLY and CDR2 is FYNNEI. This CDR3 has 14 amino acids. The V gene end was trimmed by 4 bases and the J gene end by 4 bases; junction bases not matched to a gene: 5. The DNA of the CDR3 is TGTGCCAGCAGTGGGTTAACAGGGGGCACTGAAGCTTTCTTT. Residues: CASSGLTGGTEAFF.

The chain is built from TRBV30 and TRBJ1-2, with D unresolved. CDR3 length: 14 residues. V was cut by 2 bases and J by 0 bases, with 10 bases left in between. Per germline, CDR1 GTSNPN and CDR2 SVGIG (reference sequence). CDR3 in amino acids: CAWSPIGANYGYTF. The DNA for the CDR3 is TGTGCCTGGAGTCCTATCGGAGCTAACTATGGCTACACCTTC.

The CDR3 here is CASSLYSFGGITEAFF. DNA of the CDR3: TGCGCCAGCAGCTTGTACTCGTTCGGAGGGATCACTGAAGCTTTCTTT. This chain joins TRBV5-1 and TRBJ1-1; D is unclear. The CDR3 is 16 amino acids. V was trimmed by 1 base and J by 4 bases, leaving 17 bases between them. Germline V gene data show CDR1 as SGHRS and CDR2 as YFSETQ.

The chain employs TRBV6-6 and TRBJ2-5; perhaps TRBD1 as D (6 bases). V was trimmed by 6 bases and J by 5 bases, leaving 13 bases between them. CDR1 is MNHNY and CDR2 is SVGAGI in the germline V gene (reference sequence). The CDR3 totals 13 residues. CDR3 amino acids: CASRKGGGETQYF. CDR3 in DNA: TGTGCCAGCAGGAAAGGGGGTGGGGAGACCCAGTACTTC.

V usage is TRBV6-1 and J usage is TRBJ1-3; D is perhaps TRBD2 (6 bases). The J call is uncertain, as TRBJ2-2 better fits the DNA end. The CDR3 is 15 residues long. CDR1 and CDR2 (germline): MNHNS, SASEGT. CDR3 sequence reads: CASRGERGGTGELFF. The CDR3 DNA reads TGTGCCAGCAGAGGGGAGAGGGGAGGCACCGGGGAGCTGTTTTTT.

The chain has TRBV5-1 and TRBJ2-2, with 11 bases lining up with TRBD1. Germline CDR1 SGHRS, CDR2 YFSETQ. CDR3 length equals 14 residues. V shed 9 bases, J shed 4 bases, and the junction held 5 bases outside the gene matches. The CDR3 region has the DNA TGCGCCACCACGGGACAGGGGGGCACCGGGGAGCTGTTTTTT. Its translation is CATTGQGGTGELFF. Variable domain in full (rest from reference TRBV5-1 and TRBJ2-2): KAGVTQTPRYLIKTRGQQVTLSCSPISGHRSVSWYQQTPGQGLQFLFEYFSETQRNKGNFPGRFSGRQFSNSRSEMNVSTLELGDSALYLCATTGQGGTGELFFGEGSRLTVL.

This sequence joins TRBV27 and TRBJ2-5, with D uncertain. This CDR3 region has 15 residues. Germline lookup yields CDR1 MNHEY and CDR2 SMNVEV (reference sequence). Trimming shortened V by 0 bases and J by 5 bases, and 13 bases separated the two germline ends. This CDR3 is CASSLSLVAAETQYF. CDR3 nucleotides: TGTGCCAGCAGTTTATCGTTGGTAGCAGCGGAGACCCAGTACTTC.

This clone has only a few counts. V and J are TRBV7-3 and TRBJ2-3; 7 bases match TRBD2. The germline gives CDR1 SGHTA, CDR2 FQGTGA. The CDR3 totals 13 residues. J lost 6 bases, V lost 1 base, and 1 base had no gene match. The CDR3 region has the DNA TGTGCCAGCAGCTTAATTAGCGGGGATACGCAGTATTTT. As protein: CASSLISGDTQYF.

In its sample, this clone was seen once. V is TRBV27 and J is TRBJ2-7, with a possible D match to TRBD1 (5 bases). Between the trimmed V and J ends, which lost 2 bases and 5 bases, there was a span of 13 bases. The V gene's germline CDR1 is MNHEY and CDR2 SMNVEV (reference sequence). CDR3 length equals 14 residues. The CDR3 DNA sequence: TGTGCCAGCAGTTTAATGGCAGGGCGGCACGAGCAGTACTTC. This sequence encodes CASSLMAGRHEQYF.

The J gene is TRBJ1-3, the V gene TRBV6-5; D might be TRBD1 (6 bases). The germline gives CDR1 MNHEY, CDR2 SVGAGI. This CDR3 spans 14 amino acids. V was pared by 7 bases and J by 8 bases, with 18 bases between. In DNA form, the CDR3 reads TGTGCCAGCAAAACAGGGATTCGGTTGGACACCATATATTTT. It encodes CASKTGIRLDTIYF.

This chain's CDR3 is CASSLAKSGPGGNYEQYF. The CDR3, as DNA: TGTGCCAGCAGCTTAGCAAAATCGGGGCCCGGGGGGAACTACGAGCAGTACTTC. V usage is TRBV7-6 and J usage is TRBJ2-5; the match to TRBD2 covers 7 bases. The J call is uncertain, as TRBJ2-7 better fits the DNA end. CDR1 is SGHVS and CDR2 is FNYEAQ in the germline V gene. The CDR3 extends over 18 amino acids.

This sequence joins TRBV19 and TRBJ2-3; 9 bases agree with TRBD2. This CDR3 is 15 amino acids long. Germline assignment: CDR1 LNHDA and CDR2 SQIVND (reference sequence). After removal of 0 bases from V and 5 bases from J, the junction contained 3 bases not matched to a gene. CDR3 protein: CASSIEETSGDTQYF. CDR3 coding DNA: TGTGCCAGTAGTATAGAGGAGACTAGCGGAGATACGCAGTATTTT. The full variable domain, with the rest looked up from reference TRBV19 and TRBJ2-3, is DGGITQSPKYLFRKEGQNVTLSCEQNLNHDAMYWYRQDPGQGLRLIYYSQIVNDFQKGDIAEGYSVSREKKESFPLTVTSAQKNPTAFYLCASSIEETSGDTQYFGPGTRLTVL.

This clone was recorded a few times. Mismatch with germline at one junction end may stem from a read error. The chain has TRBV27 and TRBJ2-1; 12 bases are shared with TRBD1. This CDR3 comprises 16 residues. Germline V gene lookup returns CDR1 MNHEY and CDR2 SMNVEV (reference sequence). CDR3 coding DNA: TGTGCCAGCAGTTTCTTCGGGGACAGGGGGCCGCGTGAGGAGTTCTTC. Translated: CASSFFGDRGPREEFF.

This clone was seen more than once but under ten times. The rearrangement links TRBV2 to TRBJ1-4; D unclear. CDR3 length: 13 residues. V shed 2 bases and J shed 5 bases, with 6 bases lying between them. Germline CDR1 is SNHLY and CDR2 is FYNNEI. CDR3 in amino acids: CASSERGNEKLFF. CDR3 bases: TGTGCCAGCAGTGAACGAGGGAATGAAAAACTGTTTTTT.

CDR3: CASRQGDTQYF. CDR3 DNA: TGCGCCAGCCGACAAGGAGATACGCAGTATTTT. The gene calls are TRBV5-1 and TRBJ2-3; D unclear. Trimming removed 7 bases from V and 5 bases from J, with 8 bases in between. Germline-derived CDR1 and CDR2 are SGHRS and YFSETQ. CDR3 size: 11 residues.

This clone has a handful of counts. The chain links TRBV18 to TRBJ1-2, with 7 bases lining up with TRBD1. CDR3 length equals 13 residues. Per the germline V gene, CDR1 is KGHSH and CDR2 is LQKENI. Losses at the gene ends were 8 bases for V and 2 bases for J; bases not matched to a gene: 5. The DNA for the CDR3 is TGTGCCAGCATAGGACAGGCCAACTATGGCTACACCTTC. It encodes CASIGQANYGYTF.

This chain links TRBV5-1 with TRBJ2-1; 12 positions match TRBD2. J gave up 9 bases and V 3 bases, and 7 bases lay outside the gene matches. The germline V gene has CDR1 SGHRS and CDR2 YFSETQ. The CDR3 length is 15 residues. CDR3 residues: CASSSSSGRALEQFF. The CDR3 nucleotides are TGCGCCAGCAGCTCTTCTAGCGGGAGGGCCCTTGAGCAGTTCTTC.

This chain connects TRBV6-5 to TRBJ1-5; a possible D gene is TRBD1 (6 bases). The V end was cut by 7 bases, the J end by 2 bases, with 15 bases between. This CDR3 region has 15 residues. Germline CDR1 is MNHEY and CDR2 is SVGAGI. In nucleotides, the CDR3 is TGTGCCAGCACCCTAGGGGGGGGTGGCAATCAGCCCCAGCATTTT. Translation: CASTLGGGGNQPQHF.

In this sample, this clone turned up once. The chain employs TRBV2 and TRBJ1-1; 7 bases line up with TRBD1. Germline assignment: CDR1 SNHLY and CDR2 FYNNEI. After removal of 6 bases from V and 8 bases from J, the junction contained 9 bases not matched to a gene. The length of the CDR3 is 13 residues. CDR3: CASRTGSVTEAFF. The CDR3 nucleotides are TGTGCCAGCAGGACAGGGTCCGTTACGGAAGCTTTCTTT.